This T cell receptor (beta chain) was identified during a study of control samples from healthy donors and cancer patients. The CDR3 loop spans 14 amino acids. With 1 base removed from V and 0 bases from J, the gap between germline ends came to 8 bases. Generated by immunoSEQ multiplex PCR, the TCRdb table keeps only in-frame clones and is missing some. The sample gives fewer than 90,000 clones, roughly 90% of which show up once; 1.5% to 2% is in the top ten. The source of this sequence is a woman aged 55-69 years with head and neck cancer. The chain is built from TRBV5-3 and TRBJ2-7; D not resolved. TRBV5-3 carries the ORF label, with uncertain function. The sequenced material came from PBMCs. CDR3 sequence reads: CARSLQSPSYEQYF. CDR3 nucleotides: TGTGCCAGAAGCTTGCAAAGTCCCTCCTACGAGCAGTACTTC.